Below are 23 T cell receptor beta chains sequenced from a single sample in a study of T cell responses to AZD1222 COVID-19 vaccine. The protocol was immunoSEQ multiplex PCR, while the TCRdb copy is restricted to in-frame clones and leaves out a portion. Of roughly 200,000 clones in the sample, approximately 92% were seen once. The sample here was peripheral blood, taken on day 0 of AZD1222 vaccination. The receptors were gathered from an adult in good health.

The genes are TRBV3-1 (or the pseudogene TRBV3-2) and TRBJ1-2; 7 nucleotides agree with TRBD1. Unmatched junction bases numbered 5, after V lost 5 bases and J lost 2 bases. This CDR3 region has 14 residues. Germline V gene data show CDR1 as LGHDT and CDR2 as YNNKEL (reference sequence). The CDR3 DNA sequence: TGTGCCAGCAGCTCCCTACAGGGGAACTATGGCTACACCTTC. Amino acids: CASSSLQGNYGYTF.

The V gene is TRBV5-4, the J gene TRBJ1-4, with 7 bases identical to TRBD1. V gave up 0 bases and J gave up 4 bases; unmatched junction bases: 0. CDR1 is SGHNT and CDR2 is YYREEE in the germline V gene (reference sequence). The CDR3 covers 14 residues. The CDR3 DNA reads as TGTGCCAGCAGCTTGGACAGGGGTAATGAAAAACTGTTTTTT. This sequence encodes CASSLDRGNEKLFF.

The genes are TRBV21-1 and TRBJ1-1. TRBV21-1 is reported as a pseudogene. This CDR3 region has 13 residues. The CDR3 loop is CASSKEENTEAFF. The CDR3 nucleotides read TGTGCCAGCAGCAAAGAAGAGAACACTGAAGCTTTCTTT.

This chain connects TRBV6-5 to TRBJ1-2, with a tentative D call TRBD1 (5 bases). The CDR3 consists of 15 residues. Looked up from germline, CDR1 is MNHEY and CDR2 is SVGAGI. Trimming removed 5 bases from V and 4 bases from J, with 17 bases in between. The CDR3 reads CASSTRGQGLYGYTF. Written as DNA, the CDR3 is TGTGCCAGCAGTACGAGGGGCCAGGGACTCTATGGCTACACCTTC.

The rearrangement uses TRBV19 and TRBJ1-5; 7 bases line up with TRBD1. With V trimmed by 3 bases and J by 2 bases, 7 bases remained unmatched. Germline V lookup: CDR1 LNHDA, CDR2 SQIVND (reference sequence). This CDR3 spans 16 amino acids. CDR3 sequence reads: CASSIPTGEGNQPQHF. In nucleotides, the CDR3 is TGTGCCAGTAGTATCCCCACAGGGGAGGGCAATCAGCCCCAGCATTTT.

J is TRBJ2-3 and V is TRBV5-6; D is possibly TRBD1 (5 bases). The CDR3 consists of 15 residues. V lost 1 base and J 1 base, leaving 10 bases between the germline ends. From germline, CDR1 is SGHDT and CDR2 YYEEEE. CDR3 sequence reads: CASSLRGLGTDTQYF. As DNA, the CDR3 is TGTGCCAGCAGCTTGAGGGGATTGGGCACAGATACGCAGTATTTT.

This clone has just a few counts. The rearrangement uses TRBV19 and TRBJ1-2; D unresolved. In germline, CDR1 is LNHDA, CDR2 SQIVND (reference sequence). The CDR3 covers 13 residues. The V and J ends lost 1 base and 4 bases respectively, with 7 bases between them. Written as DNA, the CDR3 is TGTGCCAGTAGTATAGGTGAAGGCTATGGCTACACCTTC. Protein product: CASSIGEGYGYTF.

V is TRBV29-1 and J is TRBJ1-2; TRBD1 might be the D (5 bases). The germline gives CDR1 SQVTM, CDR2 ANQGSEA. V was trimmed by 3 bases and J by 1 base, leaving 15 bases between them. CDR3 size: 15 residues. The CDR3 sequence is CSVDGAGSNNYGYTF. The CDR3 DNA reads TGCAGCGTTGATGGGGCAGGTTCAAATAACTATGGCTACACCTTC.

The CDR3 loop is CASSQGLGTAEAFF. The DNA of the CDR3 is TGTGCCAGCAGCCAAGGATTAGGGACGGCTGAAGCTTTCTTT. V is TRBV14 and J is TRBJ1-1, with D possibly TRBD1 on 5 matching bases. CDR3 length: 14 amino acids. Germline assignment: CDR1 SGHDN and CDR2 FVKESK. Trimming pared 1 base from V and 6 bases from J, leaving 12 bases between.

The chain recombines TRBV7-6 with TRBJ1-5, with D tentatively TRBD1 (6 bases). Germline CDR1 SGHVS, CDR2 FNYEAQ. The CDR3 has 14 residues. V lost 0 bases, J lost 5 bases, and 8 bases lay in between. The CDR3 is CASSLAPGDQPQHF. The DNA for the CDR3 is TGTGCCAGCAGCTTAGCGCCAGGGGATCAGCCCCAGCATTTT.

This clone has a single count. This chain links TRBV4-1 with TRBJ1-1; D call uncertain. The CDR3 runs 15 residues. Germline V gene data show CDR1 as MGHRA and CDR2 as YSYEKL. V lost 1 base and J 7 bases, leaving 16 bases between the germline ends. The CDR3 sequence: CASSQGILGSDEAFF. The CDR3 DNA reads as TGCGCCAGCAGCCAAGGGATTCTCGGGTCGGATGAAGCTTTCTTT.

The chain has TRBV28 and TRBJ1-6; D not certain. V lost 3 bases and J 8 bases, leaving 17 bases between the germline ends. The CDR3 has 16 amino acids. Germline V CDR1 and CDR2: MDHEN, SYDVKM. CDR3 protein: CASSFYTRVAHSPLHF. CDR3 DNA: TGTGCCAGCAGTTTTTATACAAGGGTGGCCCATTCACCCCTCCACTTT.

V usage is TRBV6-1 and J usage is TRBJ2-1; D uncertain. The germline V gene encodes CDR1 MNHNS and CDR2 SASEGT. The CDR3 loop spans 12 amino acids. The V end lost 2 bases, the J end lost 7 bases, and 6 bases lay between the germline ends. As DNA, the CDR3 is TGTGCCAGCAGTGAATTAGGTAATGAGCAGTTCTTC. This gives the protein CASSELGNEQFF.

This chain connects TRBV4-3 to TRBJ1-4; the D gene is possibly TRBD1 (5 bases). Trimming took 4 bases from V and 0 from J, leaving 12 bases between them. CDR1 is LGHNA and CDR2 is YSLEER in the germline V gene. This CDR3 has 16 amino acids. CDR3 amino acids: CASSRAFRATNEKLFF. CDR3 bases: TGCGCCAGCAGCCGAGCGTTCAGGGCAACTAATGAAAAACTGTTTTTT.

Comments on this clone: This sample also contains other DNA sequences that code for the same CDR3. V usage is TRBV5-1 and J usage is TRBJ1-3; D ambiguous. Germline V lookup: CDR1 SGHRS, CDR2 YFSETQ. CDR3 length: 13 residues. The V end was cut by 1 base, the J end by 0 bases, with 2 bases between. The DNA for the CDR3 is TGCGCCAGCAGCTTGAGCTCTGGAAACACCATATATTTT. Translating gives CASSLSSGNTIYF.

Only one count was recorded for this clone. The rearrangement joins TRBV20-1 to TRBJ2-7; tentative D call: TRBD2 (7 bases). Germline-derived CDR1 and CDR2 are DFQATT and SNEGSKA (reference sequence). The CDR3 sequence is 12 residues long. The ends were cut back, 3 bases at V and 7 bases at J, with 13 bases in the middle. CDR3 loop: CSASRGAREQYF. The CDR3 coding sequence is TGCAGTGCTAGTCGGGGGGCGCGAGAGCAGTACTTC.

V is TRBV19 and J is TRBJ1-5, with D perhaps TRBD1 (5 bases). The CDR3 loop spans 15 amino acids. Trimming shortened V by 3 bases and J by 7 bases, and 16 bases separated the two germline ends. Germline assignment: CDR1 LNHDA and CDR2 SQIVND (reference sequence). Written as DNA, the CDR3 is TGTGCCAGTAGTATGTTCGGGGCGGGCGGCCAGCCCCAGCATTTT. Translating gives CASSMFGAGGQPQHF. The full variable domain, in which reference TRBV19 and TRBJ1-5 provide the parts outside the CDR3, is DGGITQSPKYLFRKEGQNVTLSCEQNLNHDAMYWYRQDPGQGLRLIYYSQIVNDFQKGDIAEGYSVSREKKESFPLTVTSAQKNPTAFYLCASSMFGAGGQPQHFGDGTRLSIL.

The V gene is TRBV19, the J gene TRBJ2-1; 7 nucleotides match TRBD1. The CDR3 contains 17 residues. V lost 4 bases, J lost 2 bases, and 11 bases stayed unmatched. Looked up from germline, CDR1 is LNHDA and CDR2 is SQIVND (reference sequence). In nucleotides, the CDR3 is TGTGCCAGTAGTAAAACCTACAGGGGTAGGACCTACAATGAGCAGTTCTTC. Amino acids: CASSKTYRGRTYNEQFF.

CDR3 DNA sequence: TGTGCCAGCAGCGCCCTTGGGGCGGGGGACCCCACAGATACGCAGTATTTT. It codes for CASSALGAGDPTDTQYF. This rearrangement joins TRBV9 to TRBJ2-3; 7 positions agree with TRBD2. CDR1 is SGDLS and CDR2 is YYNGEE in the germline V gene. This CDR3 contains 17 residues. With V trimmed by 3 bases and J by 2 bases, 12 bases remained unmatched.

V is TRBV7-9 and J is TRBJ2-7; the D is unclear. The CDR3 runs to 12 residues. Between the trimmed V and J ends, which lost 5 bases and 2 bases, there was a span of 7 bases. The V gene's germline CDR1 is SEHNR and CDR2 FQNEAQ (reference sequence). CDR3 in DNA: TGTGCCAGCAGCCCATCGACCTACGAGCAGTACTTC. It yields the protein CASSPSTYEQYF.

This clone has a handful of counts. The V and J genes are TRBV4-1 and TRBJ2-3; D is unclear. The germline CDR1 and CDR2 sequences are MGHRA and YSYEKL. Trimming took 1 base from V and 6 from J, leaving 8 bases between them. CDR3 length: 13 amino acids. The CDR3 reads CASSQGEPDTQYF. The CDR3 bases are TGCGCCAGCAGCCAAGGCGAGCCGGATACGCAGTATTTT.

This clone was seen a single time. V is TRBV7-8 and J is TRBJ2-2; tentatively, D is TRBD1 (5 bases). This CDR3 is built from 17 residues. The germline V and J ends were trimmed by 1 base and 0 bases, with 12 bases remaining between them. The germline V gene encodes CDR1 SGHVS and CDR2 FQNEAQ. The CDR3 protein is CASSLEYSGPNTGELFF. The CDR3 nucleotides read TGTGCCAGCAGCTTAGAGTATTCAGGGCCGAACACCGGGGAGCTGTTTTTT.

The gene calls are TRBV18 and TRBJ2-7; either TRBD1 or TRBD2 may supply D (5 bases each). Germline values: CDR1 KGHSH, CDR2 LQKENI. The V gene lost 3 bases and the J gene lost 2 bases, with 11 bases spanning the gap. The CDR3 consists of 14 residues. The CDR3 loop reads CASSPLGTTYEQYF. In DNA form, the CDR3 reads TGTGCCAGCTCACCGCTCGGGACGACCTACGAGCAGTACTTC.